This TCR beta chain was sequenced during a study of blood T cell repertoires in COVID-19. Study details: Spain, Italy and the United States supplied samples that represented acute and convalescent COVID-19. Sources were T cells, B-cell-depleted T cells, or PBMCs; the material itself was cDNA or gDNA.

Under the authors' procedure: The assay estimated nucleated cells by amplifying reference gene primers. Clones were read by immunoSEQ multiplex PCR, and TCRdb kept only the in-frame ones, dropping some. The V and J calls and clone size come from that table; D and trimming were worked out from the DNA. Of roughly 110,000 clones listed, about two thirds were seen once; the top ten hold approximately 0.9%. This clone qualifies as medium-sized (0.01 to 0.1%). The CDR3 has 14 residues. The germline V and J ends were trimmed by 3 bases and 5 bases, with 12 bases remaining between them. CDR1 is KGHDR and CDR2 is SFDVKD in the germline V gene.

The sequence was obtained from a human donor with acute or convalescent COVID-19. The donor label of this sample is uncertain. The gene calls are TRBV24-1 and TRBJ1-2, with a tentative D call TRBD1 (6 bases). Sequencing was done on a sample of peripheral blood. CDR3 sequence: CATSDVDSRYGYTF. CDR3 bases: TGTGCCACCAGTGATGTGGACAGTCGATATGGCTACACCTTC.